The source of this TCR beta chain is a study of cytomegalovirus exposure and HLA in healthy donors. Findings and caveats of the study: When presence/absence was analysed, sequencing depth was taken to be roughly uniform across donors. As a later analysis showed, a missense DCLRE1C variant was linked to trimming of TCR beta V- and J-genes. As a later analysis revealed, most CMV-associated TCR beta chains appeared HLA-restricted. In an earlier analysis, most TCR beta V segments were productive about 87% or about 30% of the time.

The CDR3 is made up of 16 amino acids. Trimming at V came to 9 bases and at J to 0 bases, leaving 9 bases not matched to a gene. CDR1 is MRHNA and CDR2 is SNTAGT in the germline V gene. This clone showed up just a few times. Its specificity is not known. This PCR relied on a set of 60 Vbeta primers and 13 Jbeta primers. Generated by immunoSEQ multiplex PCR, the TCRdb table keeps only in-frame clones and is missing some. The table has 150,000 to 200,000 clones, 80% seen once. Sequencing used PBMCs. V gene TRBV6-4 combines with J gene TRBJ1-5, with 9 bases lining up with TRBD1. The sequence derives from a boy under 18 in good health and CMV-seronegative. CDR3 in amino acids: CARIPGQGYSNQPQHF. The CDR3 bases are TGTGCCAGGATTCCGGGACAGGGATATAGCAATCAGCCCCAGCATTTT.